This TCR beta chain was recorded in a study of cytomegalovirus exposure and HLA in healthy donors. This PCR relied on a set of 60 Vbeta primers and 13 Jbeta primers. The method was immunoSEQ multiplex PCR; TCRdb's version includes in-frame clones alone and lacks a portion of them. The sample includes about 110,000 clones, roughly three quarters of them seen just once. V lost 0 bases and J 9 bases, leaving 12 bases between the germline ends. There are 14 residues in the CDR3. Germline CDR1 is LGHNA and CDR2 is YNFKEQ. Sequencing input: PBMCs. V usage is TRBV4-2 and J usage is TRBJ1-5; D gene ambiguous. The receptor was derived from a man aged 25 to 40 in good health and CMV-seropositive. The CDR3 loop is CASSQDEAVTPQHF. The CDR3 region has the DNA TGTGCCAGCAGCCAAGATGAAGCGGTAACGCCCCAGCATTTT.